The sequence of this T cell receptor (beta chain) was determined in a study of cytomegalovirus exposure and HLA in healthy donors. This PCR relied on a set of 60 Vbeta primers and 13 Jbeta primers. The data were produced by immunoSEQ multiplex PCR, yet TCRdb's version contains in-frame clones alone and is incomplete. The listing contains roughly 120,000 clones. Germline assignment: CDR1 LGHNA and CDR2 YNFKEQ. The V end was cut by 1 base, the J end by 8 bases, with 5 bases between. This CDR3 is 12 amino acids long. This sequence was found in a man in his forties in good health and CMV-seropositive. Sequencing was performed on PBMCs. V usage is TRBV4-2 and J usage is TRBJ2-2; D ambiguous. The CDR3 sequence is CASSQGEGELFF. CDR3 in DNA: TGTGCCAGCAGCCAAGGAGAGGGGGAGCTGTTTTTT.